A selection of T cell receptor beta chains follows, all from one sample in a study of shared clonotypes between healthy human individuals. Only in-frame clones appear in the TCRdb table, and some are missing; sequencing was by immunoSEQ multiplex PCR. The table includes 450,000 to 700,000 clones, around 95% detected once. The source material was naive CD8+ T cells sorted from blood. These receptors all stem from a woman younger than 45 in good health. Each CDR3 is given with its conserved first and last residue. The D gene is left open where the match is weak. Some rows mark clone size as missing; the rest say once, few, many or name a class of expanded clone.

>TRBV28|TRBJ1-1|.|.
CASSTLGLADTEAFF
TGTGCCAGCAGTACACTAGGGTTAGCGGACACTGAAGCTTTCTTT
>TRBV28|TRBJ2-7|.|once
CASSLYPTTRQDRSYEQYF
TGTGCCAGCAGTTTATATCCCACCACGAGACAGGACCGCTCCTACGAGCAGTACTTC
>TRBV2|TRBJ1-1|.|.
CASSEADPGRVNTEAFF
TGTGCCAGCAGTGAAGCGGACCCCGGGCGGGTGAACACTGAAGCTTTCTTT
>TRBV7-9|TRBJ2-7|.|.
CASSLIPGLNYEQYF
TGTGCCAGCAGCTTGATCCCGGGACTCAACTACGAGCAGTACTTC
>TRBV10-3|TRBJ1-1|.|.
CAISELIDEAFF
TGTGCCATCAGTGAGTTAATAGACGAGGCTTTCTTT
>TRBV5-5|TRBJ2-2|.|.
CASSSEGKGDTGELFF
TGTGCCAGCAGCTCCGAGGGGAAGGGGGACACCGGGGAGCTGTTTTTT
>TRBV14|TRBJ1-5|.|once
CASSTRPQKQHF
TGTGCCAGCAGCACCCGGCCCCAAAAACAGCATTTT
>TRBV28|TRBJ2-7|.|.
CASTHRVGIERLQYF
TGTGCCAGCACTCACCGTGTGGGGATAGAACGATTGCAGTACTTC
>TRBV27|TRBJ1-1|.|.
CASSLSGPGWGTEAFF
TGTGCCAGCAGTTTATCGGGTCCGGGCTGGGGCACTGAAGCTTTCTTT
>TRBV27|TRBJ2-3|TRBD1|.
CASGTGVTDTQYF
TGTGCCAGCGGGACAGGAGTCACAGATACGCAGTATTTT